These T cell receptor beta chains were read from a single sample in a study of OX40 agonist ivuxolimab in advanced cancers. This table comes from immunoSEQ multiplex PCR, and its TCRdb copy is limited to in-frame clones, with some not included. The sample has over 60,000 clones, roughly 80% seen once; the top ten hold 6.5% to 7.5%. The sample in question was CD4+ or CD8+ T cells sorted from blood, obtained in a trial of the OX40 agonist ivuxolimab. These receptors originate from an adult with an advanced solid tumor such as melanoma, head and neck, liver or kidney cancer. Each CDR3 is given with its conserved first and last residue. A D gene is named only where the DNA matches it firmly. Some rows have no size entry. The others give once, few or many, or a class for an expanded clone.

V gene,clone size,D gene,J gene,CDR3 DNA,CDR3 protein
TRBV30,.,.,TRBJ2-6,TGTGCCTGGAGTGTACCCGGGTCTGGGGCCAACGTCCTGACTTTC,CAWSVPGSGANVLTF
TRBV2,.,.,TRBJ2-3,TGTGCCAGCAGGAAACGGGGCACAGATACGCAGTATTTT,CASRKRGTDTQYF
TRBV6-5,.,.,TRBJ2-7,TGTGCCAGCAGTTACTCGAGGAGGCCCTACGAGCAGTACTTC,CASSYSRRPYEQYF
TRBV29-1,.,.,TRBJ2-3,TGCAGCGTTCCCCCACGAGGGAATTATGTCACAGATACGCAGTATTTT,CSVPPRGNYVTDTQYF
TRBV18,.,.,TRBJ2-2,TGTGCCAGCTCACCGAACCAAATTATGGCAGGGGAGAACACCGGGGAGCTGTTTTTT,CASSPNQIMAGENTGELFF
TRBV19,.,TRBD1,TRBJ1-2,TGTGCCAGTAGTGCCGGCGGGACAGGGCCGAGCTATGGCTACACCTTC,CASSAGGTGPSYGYTF
TRBV7-8,.,.,TRBJ1-1,TGTGCCAGCAGCCCGCAGACTGGCACTGAAGCTTTCTTT,CASSPQTGTEAFF
TRBV7-2,.,.,TRBJ1-4,TGTGCCAGCAGCTTTGTCCAGGGAGTACTGTTTTTT,CASSFVQGVLFF
TRBV7-2,few,TRBD2,TRBJ2-1,TGTGCCAGCAGCAATAGCGGGAGCTCCTACAATGAGCAGTTCTTC,CASSNSGSSYNEQFF
TRBV7-2,.,TRBD2,TRBJ2-5,TGTGCCAGCAGCATAACCCAATCAGCGGGGGTTCAAGAGACCCAGTACTTC,CASSITQSAGVQETQYF
TRBV19,.,TRBD1,TRBJ1-4,TGTGCCAGTAGTTTTACAGGGGGCATGACTAATGAAAAACTGTTTTTT,CASSFTGGMTNEKLFF
TRBV20-1,.,.,TRBJ2-5,TGCAGTGCTAGTCCCCTAGAGACCCAGTACTTC,CSASPLETQYF
TRBV29-1,.,TRBD2,TRBJ2-1,TGCAGCTCCACCGCGGGAGGTGAGCAGTTCTTC,CSSTAGGEQFF
TRBV19,.,TRBD1,TRBJ1-1,TGTGCCAGTAGTAAAGGACAGGGAGGGACTGAAGCTTTCTTT,CASSKGQGGTEAFF
TRBV23-1,.,TRBD1,TRBJ1-3,TGCGCCAGCAGTCAGGGGACAGTAAGAAGTGGAAACACCATATATTTT,CASSQGTVRSGNTIYF
TRBV12-1,.,.,TRBJ1-5,TGTGCCAGCAGCTTAGATGGGGGAAGCCATCAGCCCCAGCATTTT,CASSLDGGSHQPQHF
TRBV21-1,.,.,TRBJ2-2,TGTGCCAGCAGTCCGGACAGGTTCAAAGCTTCGAACACCGGGGAGCTGTTTTTT,CASSPDRFKASNTGELFF
TRBV6-6,.,.,TRBJ2-3,TGTGCCAGCAGCCCCTCCGCAGGTCCCACAGATACGCAGTATTTT,CASSPSAGPTDTQYF
TRBV18,.,.,TRBJ2-2,TGTGCCAGCCTGGGGTCGGCGAACACCGGGGAGCTGTTTTTT,CASLGSANTGELFF
TRBV19,.,TRBD1,TRBJ1-1,TGTGCCAGTAGTATCGCAGGGGGTCCCACTGAAGCTTTCTTT,CASSIAGGPTEAFF
TRBV10-3,once,TRBD1,TRBJ1-2,TGTGCCATCAGTGATCTAGGGGGCGGTGAAGGCTACACCTTC,CAISDLGGGEGYTF
TRBV6-4,.,.,TRBJ2-2,TGTGCCAGCAGTGAATCCGGAGGAAACACCGGGGAGCTGTTTTTT,CASSESGGNTGELFF
TRBV5-6,.,TRBD1,TRBJ2-5,TGTGCCAGCAGCTTGGAGGCCGGGACAGGGGAGGAGACCCAGTACTTC,CASSLEAGTGEETQYF
TRBV5-1,.,TRBD1,TRBJ1-1,TGCGCCAGCAGCGACTACAGGGGGGGAACTGAAGCTTTCTTT,CASSDYRGGTEAFF
TRBV25-1,once,TRBD2,TRBJ2-1,TGTGCCAGCAGTGAAGCCGGGACTAGCGGGACTAATGAGCAGTTCTTC,CASSEAGTSGTNEQFF
TRBV6-5,.,.,TRBJ1-2,TGTGCCAGCAGTGTAGAGGGAGGAGGCTACACCTTC,CASSVEGGGYTF
TRBV7-5,few,.,TRBJ2-1,.,CVRSAKLRIWGTGSYNEQFF
TRBV7-3,.,.,TRBJ2-3,TGTGCCAGCAGCTTAGCCCCAGATACTAGCACAGATACGCAGTATTTT,CASSLAPDTSTDTQYF
TRBV6-6,.,.,TRBJ2-2,TGTGCCAGCAGGAGGCTAGTCAACACCGGGGAGCTGTTTTTT,CASRRLVNTGELFF
TRBV30,.,.,TRBJ1-6,TGTGCCTCCAGACAGAGCTCCTATAATTCACCCCTCCACTTT,CASRQSSYNSPLHF
TRBV6-4,.,TRBD1,TRBJ2-3,TGTGCCAGCAGTGACTCGGACAGGGAGACAGATACGCAGTATTTT,CASSDSDRETDTQYF
TRBV2,.,TRBD2,TRBJ2-1,TGTGCCAGTGAGGGGGGGACTAGCGGCTACAATGAGCAGTTCTTC,CASEGGTSGYNEQFF
TRBV7-3,.,TRBD1,TRBJ1-6,TGTGCCAGCAGCCCCTGGACAGGCAACAATAATTCACCCCTCCACTTT,CASSPWTGNNNSPLHF
TRBV7-9,.,TRBD1,TRBJ2-1,TGTGCCAGCAATCTAGGACAGGGGGTTGATGAGCAGTTCTTC,CASNLGQGVDEQFF
TRBV5-6,.,.,TRBJ2-2,TGTGCCAGCAGCTTGAAACGTTCCCTATGGCGGGTCACCACCGGGGAGCTGTTTTTT,CASSLKRSLWRVTTGELFF
TRBV11-3,.,.,TRBJ1-4,TGTGCCAGCAGCTTAGTCGCCACCCCCTGTTCAATTAATGAAAAACTGTTTTTT,CASSLVATPCSINEKLFF
TRBV9,few,.,TRBJ2-1,TGTGCCAGCAGCGTAGCGGAAGTAGGGGAGCAGTTCTTC,CASSVAEVGEQFF
TRBV1,.,.,TRBJ1-2,TGCACCAGCAGCCAAGAAGGAGGTCGGATAACCGGGACAGAAAGAAACCCGCTCTATGGCTACACCTTC,CTSSQEGGRITGTERNPLYGYTF
TRBV19,.,.,TRBJ1-1,TGTGCCAGTAGTGCGTGGACGGATACTGAAGCTTTCTTT,CASSAWTDTEAFF
TRBV30,.,.,TRBJ1-2,TGTGCCTGGAGTACCCTATTGGGGGATGGCTACACCTTC,CAWSTLLGDGYTF
TRBV2,.,.,TRBJ2-6,TGTGCCAGCAGTGCAGCCTCCTCTGGGGCCAACGTCCTGACTTTC,CASSAASSGANVLTF
TRBV28,.,.,TRBJ2-1,TGTGCCAGCAGTCCAGACAATGAGCAGTTCTTC,CASSPDNEQFF
TRBV11-2,.,.,TRBJ2-1,TGTGCCAGCAGCTTGGCCCCAGGGGCGCGGTACAATGAGCAGTTCTTC,CASSLAPGARYNEQFF
TRBV28,.,.,TRBJ1-2,TGTGCCAGCAGTTTAAAGGGGTTCAGGGGCTACACCTTC,CASSLKGFRGYTF
TRBV18,.,TRBD2,TRBJ2-5,TGTGCCAGCTCACCGACTAGCGGCAATCAAGAGACCCAGTACTTC,CASSPTSGNQETQYF